This entry concerns a single T cell receptor beta chain. This clonotype was counted a few times. No cognate antigen has been identified for it. No qualities accompany the bases; no much larger clone lies one base away. CDR1 is given as SEHNR and CDR2 as FQNEAQ, both from the germline V gene (reference sequence). Compared with germline, V lacks 6 bases and J lacks 6 bases; bases without a gene match: 5. The CDR3 holds 12 amino acids from the cysteine to the phenylalanine. Solely the CDR3 DNA is kept, with 36 bases framed from the first base. For the TCR template, genomic DNA was extracted from bulk tumor tissue, and around 600 ng of gDNA was amplified for each sample. During surgery, multiple biopsies were taken from each primary tumor, with sampling sites spaced as far apart as possible within the tumor mass. Patients in the study cohort, which was described as untreated, were newly diagnosed NSCLC cases going through curative surgery. The samples came from approximately 14 patients with newly diagnosed non-small cell lung cancer who were having surgery intended to be curative. Two independent pathologists reviewed the resected tumor masses. Only high-quality DNA and RNA samples were carried forward to sequencing.

The entry originates in a study of immune heterogeneity within non-small cell lung tumors listed by TCRdb under 2018. In the study overall: By histology, the tumors were a handful of squamous cell carcinomas, 10 non-squamous carcinomas and 1 tumor not otherwise specified. Neoantigen binding to each patient's HLA alleles was predicted with netMHCpan-3.0 for mutant peptides of 8 to 11 amino acids. TCR repertoires were analyzed from approximately 60 tumor loci of more than 14 patients, while transcriptome data covered only 40 to 50 loci from some 11 patients. To examine intratumoral immune heterogeneity, the study used whole-exome sequencing, RNA-seq and TCR beta repertoire sequencing on multiple spatially distinct regions of each NSCLC tumor.

What the research found in general, with its limitations: High-frequency TCR beta clonotypes were found to be largely distinct between individual patients. A moderate positive correlation (R roughly 0.35), which was statistically significant, linked local T-cell repertoire clonality to local tumor mutational burden. Within a patient, identical dominant CDR3B clonotypes were found to recur across loci, yet unique high-frequency clones were also harbored in different tumor locations.

The TCR beta CDR3 region was amplified with a multiplex PCR system whose first round ran for approximately 10 cycles using 32 V-gene forward primers and 13 J-gene reverse primers. The first PCR round was done with a QIAGEN Multiplex PCR Kit, and the primer sequences were filed in Chinese patent CN105087789A. Illumina universal primers were attached in a second round of PCR run with the Phusion High-Fidelity PCR Kit. The TCR libraries underwent paired-end sequencing with a read length of 151 bp on the Illumina HiSeq X Ten platform. Per the source publication's procedure: Cutadapt removed reads without multiplex PCR primers, PEAR merged read pairs, and MiXCR with default settings called CDR3 regions. Shannon entropy measured repertoire diversity, and clonality was calculated as one minus the Shannon entropy divided by the ln of the count of productive unique sequences. Clonotypes present at frequencies of at least 0.5% were defined as dominant or high-frequency T-cell clones. The public reads were reprocessed in TCRdb via fastp at Q25 and MiXCR, keeping in-frame beta chains. Identical CDR3 proteins give one entry, which carries the most common genes and DNA. TCRdb, not the authors, supplied the V and J calls. For this sample there are 20,000 to 25,000 distinct CDR3 sequences; 27% appear just once. 3% to 4% of the sample is held by the ten biggest clonotypes.

The sequence links TRBV7-9 to TRBJ2-7; 7 central nucleotides agree with TRBD1. This receptor was obtained from a middle-aged man with non-small cell lung cancer. The sequenced material came from lung tumor tissue. The nucleotide sequence reads as follows: TGTGCCAGCAGTGCTACAGGGGCCGAGCAGTACTTC. This yields the protein CASSATGAEQYF.